This TCR beta chain was captured by sequencing in a study of T cells in localized non-small cell lung cancer (dated by TCRdb to 2020 to 2022). Looking at the study overall: Comparing tumors with uninvolved tumor-adjacent lungs, the study looked at the T cell repertoires of hundreds of patients with early-stage NSCLC. The cohort consisted of approximately 240 treatment-naive NSCLC patients whose localized lung tumors had been resected. Of the NSCLC patients, 129 were male and about 97 were female, and the mean age was about 69 years. What the research found in general, with its limitations: Because multi-region tumor sequencing was not done, intratumor heterogeneity could not be ruled out. Uninvolved tumor-adjacent lung showed the highest T cell clonality, higher than tumor, which suggests more focused antigenic responses in the uninvolved tumor-adjacent lung. Since the design was exploratory, TCR variables were selected using unadjusted p-values with no false-discovery rate correction. A median of 57 of the top 100 tumor clones were detected in paired uninvolved adjacent lung, and 28 of these tumor clones were also found among the top 100 clones of the paired uninvolved adjacent lung. Longer overall survival was associated with higher blood T cell density, whereas shorter survival was associated with higher adjacent-lung clonality.

V lost 6 bases and J lost 8 bases; the stretch between them is 22 bases long. Taken from cysteine to phenylalanine, the CDR3 has 15 residues. The read is trimmed to its CDR3 DNA, 45 bases read in frame from base 1. The germline V gene gives CDR1 as MDHEN and CDR2 as SYDVKM. The immunoSEQ Assay was used to sequence TCR beta CDR3 regions from DNA. On the study's bioinformatics: T cell density was computed as TCR beta template counts normalized to usable DNA estimated by amplifying housekeeping genes. Richness was estimated using the preseqR package, with extrapolation to 400,000 templates for PBMC samples and to 120,000 templates for tissue samples. Clonality was defined by subtracting Pielou's evenness from one. Tissue-enriched TCRs were identified through differential abundance testing performed on productive amino-acid clonotypes, with a minimum total count of 5 and an alpha of 0.1. Repertoire overlap between compartments was quantified with the Jaccard Index and Morisita Overlap Index. GLIPH grouped TCR beta CDR3s together with public tetramer-defined viral CDR3s, and a viral motif had to include at least three viral sequences and show V-gene enrichment. In its TCRdb copy, this immuneACCESS table keeps in-frame sequences only and misses some clones. Where compared with another copy, unresolved V genes explain less than half of these, and the others have no known cause. V and J calls plus clone size are reproduced from that table; the DNA served to infer D and trimming. The sample records around 96,000 clones, around 90% of which are singletons. The ten top clones hold 4.1% of the sample.

A word on this clone: No antigen is known for it. No much larger clone is present one base from it, and per-base qualities are unavailable.

At diagnosis, peripheral blood, uninvolved tumor-adjacent lung and tumor were collected and stored as a combination of fresh-frozen and FFPE material. For TCR repertoire profiling, the blood samples were analyzed as peripheral blood mononuclear cells. This clonotype was obtained from a woman aged 35 to 75 with stage II squamous cell lung carcinoma. The sample here was PBMCs, taken before any cancer treatment. The V and J segments used are TRBV28 and TRBJ1-2, with an unclear D gene assignment. This receptor has the CDR3 CASSSHDAGSGGYTF. The DNA sequence is given as TGTGCCAGCAGCTCCCACGATGCGGGTTCGGGAGGCTACACCTTC.